The 22 T cell receptor beta chains presented below share a single source sample, sequenced in a study of vaccination effects on CD4 cells after COVID-19. These receptors have no known antigen. Assay used: immunoSEQ multiplex PCR; TCRdb lists only in-frame clones, some missing. The table shows roughly 60,000 clones, with roughly 70% occurring only once. Ahead of sequencing, the ViraFEST assay grew antigen-specific CD4+ T cells using viral peptide pools. When less than 11 days of culture had elapsed, CD4+ T cells were isolated. According to the study, vaccine recipients showed no prior SARS-CoV-2 infection and negative nucleocapsid antibodies. Source: CD4+ T cells from PBMCs cultured with SARS-CoV-2 spike peptides, taken before COVID-19 vaccination. The receptor set was obtained from a human donor who received a COVID-19 vaccine.

The chain has TRBV9 and TRBJ2-1; TRBD2 matches 7 bases. J was trimmed by 6 bases and V by 0 bases; bases with no gene match: 15. The CDR3 covers 18 residues. In germline, CDR1 is SGDLS, CDR2 YYNGEE. DNA of the CDR3: TGTGCCAGCAGCGTAGCTACGGGGTGGAGGGAGGGGTCCAATGAGCAGTTCTTC. Translating gives CASSVATGWREGSNEQFF.

About this clone: At one end, the junction sequence differs from germline, possibly due to a read error. The CDR3 DNA reads as TGTGCTAGCAGCCCAGGGCCCCAAGAGACCCAGTACTTC. It codes for CASSPGPQETQYF. J is TRBJ2-5 and V is TRBV7-7; tentatively, D is TRBD1 (5 bases). CDR3 size: 13 residues. CDR1 and CDR2 (germline): SSHAT, FNYEAQ (reference sequence).

The chain employs TRBV12-3 or TRBV12-4 and TRBJ1-2; no firm D call. The CDR3 is 13 residues long. V lost 3 bases and J lost 1, with 6 bases in between. The CDR3 reads CASSLGSNYGYTF. The CDR3 nucleotides are TGTGCCAGCAGTTTGGGGAGTAACTATGGCTACACCTTC.

In its sample, this clone was seen once. The rearrangement uses TRBV7-9 and TRBJ2-2, with a tentative D call TRBD2 (5 bases). Trimming shortened V by 2 bases and J by 9 bases, and 13 bases separated the two germline ends. CDR1 is SEHNR and CDR2 is FQNEAQ in the germline V gene (reference sequence). The CDR3 has 14 residues. CDR3 DNA sequence: TGTGCCAGCAGCTTAAGTTGGGAGACAAGGGAGCTGTTTTTT. This encodes CASSLSWETRELFF.

The CDR3 protein is CASSPGPAYSNQPQYF. The CDR3 DNA is TGCGCCAGCAGCCCGGGGCCAGCTTATAGCAATCAGCCCCAGTATTTT. V is TRBV5-1 and J is TRBJ1-5; D may correspond to TRBD1 or TRBD2 (5 bases each). The J call may be in error: the DNA end matches TRBJ2-3 better. The CDR3 has 16 residues. Germline V gene sequence: CDR1 SGHRS, CDR2 YFSETQ.

This clone was seen a few times. The chain combines TRBV7-8 with TRBJ2-7; 7 positions agree with TRBD1. The CDR3 is 12 residues long. Per the germline V gene, CDR1 is SGHVS and CDR2 is FQNEAQ. V lost 5 bases to trimming and J lost 4 bases; unmatched junction nucleotides: 2. CDR3 DNA sequence: TGTGCCAGCAGCCACAGGGGTTACGAGCAGTACTTC. This sequence encodes CASSHRGYEQYF.

V is TRBV5-4 and J is TRBJ1-5; 10 bases fit TRBD1. After removal of 3 bases from V and 4 bases from J, the junction contained 4 bases not matched to a gene. The CDR3 is made up of 15 amino acids. Per the germline V gene, CDR1 is SGHNT and CDR2 is YYREEE (reference sequence). CDR3 region: CASSSGTGVNQPQHF. The CDR3 DNA is TGTGCCAGCAGCTCCGGGACAGGGGTTAATCAGCCCCAGCATTTT. The whole variable domain, filled in from reference TRBV5-4 and TRBJ1-5, reads ETGVTQSPTHLIKTRGQQVTLRCSSQSGHNTVSWYQQALGQGPQFIFQYYREEENGRGNFPPRFSGLQFPNYSSELNVNALELDDSALYLCASSSGTGVNQPQHFGDGTRLSIL.

This clone was found a few times. The chain links TRBV19 to TRBJ2-2, with D uncertain. Trimming left V 1 base short and J 7 bases short, with 4 bases between. Germline CDR1 LNHDA, CDR2 SQIVND (reference sequence). The CDR3 loop spans 12 amino acids. The CDR3 bases are TGTGCCAGTAGTATAGCTGGCGGGGAGCTGTTTTTT. It translates to CASSIAGGELFF.

The chain employs TRBV19 and TRBJ2-7, with 8 bases lining up with TRBD1. The CDR3 length is 13 residues. CDR1 is LNHDA and CDR2 is SQIVND in the germline V gene (reference sequence). Losses at the gene ends were 10 bases for V and 2 bases for J; bases not matched to a gene: 7. This chain's CDR3 is CATHPQGAYEQYF. The CDR3 coding sequence is TGTGCCACCCACCCACAGGGGGCCTACGAGCAGTACTTC.

The chain couples TRBV18 to TRBJ1-3; tentatively, D is TRBD1 (5 bases). Trimming took 2 bases from V and 6 from J, leaving 11 bases between them. CDR3 length: 14 residues. CDR1 KGHSH and CDR2 LQKENI come from the germline V gene. This CDR3 is CASSPTQGVNTIYF. The CDR3 DNA reads as TGTGCCAGCTCACCAACCCAGGGTGTAAACACCATATATTTT.

The chain employs TRBV5-1 and TRBJ1-1; TRBD1 is a possible D gene (5 bases). CDR3 length: 13 residues. Trimming stripped 7 bases from V and 0 bases from J, with 10 bases between. The germline V gene has CDR1 SGHRS and CDR2 YFSETQ. CDR3 coding DNA: TGCGCCAGCCAAGACAGAATGAACACTGAAGCTTTCTTT. It specifies CASQDRMNTEAFF.

This chain uses TRBV2 with TRBJ2-7; TRBD2 aligns across 9 bases. There are 16 residues in the CDR3. Germline CDR1 SNHLY, CDR2 FYNNEI. With V trimmed by 0 bases and J by 5 bases, 8 bases remained unmatched. CDR3 amino acids: CASSEAGGTSRDEQYF. Written as DNA, the CDR3 is TGTGCCAGCAGTGAAGCGGGTGGGACTAGCCGAGACGAGCAGTACTTC.

This clone was found once. Within the sample, other DNA sequences also encode this same CDR3. The V call is TRBV3-1 (or the pseudogene TRBV3-2), the J call TRBJ2-7; no firm D call. The CDR3 has 14 amino acids. CDR1 is LGHDT and CDR2 is YNNKEL in the germline V gene (reference sequence). Trimming removed 0 bases at V and 4 bases at J, with 10 bases between. As DNA, the CDR3 is TGTGCCAGCAGCCAAGACCTCCTCTCTTACGAGCAGTACTTC. This encodes CASSQDLLSYEQYF.

The chain uses TRBV6-5 and TRBJ1-2, with TRBD1 matching over 10 bases. This CDR3 contains 15 residues. J gave up 8 bases and V 6 bases, and 12 bases lay outside the gene matches. Germline V gene data show CDR1 as MNHEY and CDR2 as SVGAGI. The CDR3 coding sequence is TGTGCCAGCAGCCCAGACCTCGGACAGGGGGGGGGCTACACCTTC. Translation: CASSPDLGQGGGYTF.

The V gene is TRBV4-1, the J gene TRBJ2-7; possibly TRBD1 for D (6 bases). V lost 2 bases to trimming and J lost 3 bases, with 14 bases between them. The CDR3 length is 15 residues. CDR1 is MGHRA, CDR2 YSYEKL, per germline. CDR3 nucleotide sequence: TGCGCCAGCAGCCAACCGACAGGTGGGCGCTACGAGCAGTACTTC. Translation: CASSQPTGGRYEQYF.

The chain joins TRBV18 to TRBJ2-1, with D possibly matching TRBD2 (6 bases). V lost 3 bases to trimming and J lost 3 bases, with 12 bases between them. Germline values: CDR1 KGHSH, CDR2 LQKENI. The CDR3 has 15 amino acids. CDR3: CASSPSAGLYNEQFF. CDR3 bases: TGTGCCAGCTCACCCTCGGCGGGACTCTACAATGAGCAGTTCTTC.

This chain joins TRBV5-1 and TRBJ1-2; D may be TRBD1 (6 bases). The CDR3 is 15 amino acids. V lost 5 bases to trimming and J lost 0 bases, with 14 bases between them. Germline CDR1 SGHRS, CDR2 YFSETQ. The CDR3 protein is CASRRGGPTNYGYTF. The DNA for the CDR3 is TGCGCCAGCAGAAGGGGGGGACCAACTAACTATGGCTACACCTTC.

The V and J genes are TRBV5-1 and TRBJ2-6; 11 nucleotides match TRBD1. V lost 4 bases and J lost 0; bases outside the gene matches: 6. The germline gives CDR1 SGHRS, CDR2 YFSETQ. There are 18 residues in the CDR3. DNA for the CDR3: TGCGCCAGCAGCGGATCCGGGACAGGGGGCTCTGGGGCCAACGTCCTGACTTTC. Translation gives CASSGSGTGGSGANVLTF.

This clone was seen only a few times. This sequence joins TRBV10-3 and TRBJ1-1; no clear D. Looked up from germline, CDR1 is ENHRY and CDR2 is SYGVKD. The length of the CDR3 is 15 residues. V gave up 4 bases and J gave up 3 bases, with 15 bases separating them. Written as DNA, the CDR3 is TGTGCCATCAGTGCGCTCGGGGATGGGGACACTGAAGCTTTCTTT. Protein product: CAISALGDGDTEAFF.

Remarks on this clone: One end of the junction varies from germline; a read error may be responsible. This chain joins TRBV10-2 and TRBJ1-2, with D possibly being TRBD1 (5 bases). CDR3 length equals 13 residues. Germline CDR1 WSHSY, CDR2 SAAADI. CDR3 sequence: CASSEGIGALQPF. Written as DNA, the CDR3 is TGCGCCAGCAGTGAAGGTATAGGGGCACTACAACCCTTC.

The rearrangement uses TRBV3-1 (or the pseudogene TRBV3-2) and TRBJ2-1; 10 nucleotides align to TRBD2. Per germline, CDR1 LGHDT and CDR2 YNNKEL (reference sequence). Unmatched junction bases numbered 19, after V lost 4 bases and J lost 4 bases. The CDR3 contains 20 residues. CDR3 in amino acids: CASSRRGWLAGVLGYNEQFF. CDR3 sequence (DNA): TGTGCCAGCAGCCGCAGAGGGTGGCTAGCGGGAGTCTTAGGGTACAATGAGCAGTTCTTC.

This clone showed up just a few times. The V gene is TRBV20-1, the J gene TRBJ2-7; D is unresolved. The CDR3 length is 11 residues. The germline V gene encodes CDR1 DFQATT and CDR2 SNEGSKA (reference sequence). CDR3 sequence reads: CRALSPYEQYF. As DNA, the CDR3 is TGCAGGGCTCTCTCCCCCTACGAGCAGTACTTC.